The clone carrying this T cell receptor (beta chain) was recorded many times. The antigen is unknown. The sample originates from a study of T cell repertoires in cytomegalovirus infection. Whole-study context: Carrying CMV and the relevant HLA type showed in public TCR beta signatures.

Notes on the study in general: Public TCR beta family frequency separated CMV-and-HLA carriers, including in an independent cohort.

TCRdb passed the reads through MiXCR, listing each CDR3 protein once. The data hold approximately 71,000 distinct CDR3 sequences, with 3.5% to 4% observed a single time. CDR3 size: 14 residues. The V gene lost 3 bases and the J gene lost 1 base, with 9 bases spanning the gap. Germline loops: CDR1 SGHAT, CDR2 FQNNGV. The sequenced material came from PBMCs. This receptor was taken from a human donor in good health (CMV status not recorded). Some clones in this sample may be carry-over from other donors' samples. The V and J genes are TRBV11-2 and TRBJ1-1; D is ambiguous. The CDR3 nucleotides read TGTGCCAGCAGCTTCGGCGGGCGGAACACTGAAGCTTTCTTT. Protein: CASSFGGRNTEAFF.